This TCR beta chain comes out of a study of monozygotic twins with inflammatory bowel disease. Following a re-call of the 5' RACE reads, TCRdb has one entry per CDR3 protein and lacks DNA. This listing includes a few hundred thousand distinct CDR3 sequences. Findings of the study overall: With inverse Simpson as the measure, TCRbeta diversity was lower in IBD patients than in healthy co-twins.

Details on this clonotype: Its antigen is undetermined.

Sample: blood. This clonotype was sampled from a human donor with ulcerative colitis or Crohn's disease, or a healthy co-twin of an affected twin (not recorded which).

The CDR3 protein is CASQGAAETQYF. The chain links TRBV12-3 or TRBV12-4 to TRBJ2-5; the D call from TCRdb, TRBD1, cannot be confirmed without DNA. This CDR3 comprises 12 residues.